This T cell receptor beta chain was identified in a study of cytomegalovirus exposure and HLA in healthy donors. The PCR had 60 Vbeta and 13 Jbeta primers. Libraries were prepared by immunoSEQ multiplex PCR; TCRdb keeps only in-frame clonotypes and omits some of them. This sample has 150,000 to 200,000 clones, with about four fifths found just once. The table lists this clone with a few counts. In germline, CDR1 is LGHNA, CDR2 YSLEER. Unmatched junction bases numbered 3, after V lost 4 bases and J lost 1 base. The CDR3 is 15 amino acids. Sequencing was carried out using PBMCs. This chain links TRBV4-3 with TRBJ2-1; 8 bases match TRBD1. The receptor was derived from a man aged 30 to 39 in good health and CMV-seropositive. The CDR3 loop reads CASSRRTGSYNEQFF. The CDR3 nucleotides read TGCGCCAGCAGCCGAAGGACAGGGTCCTACAATGAGCAGTTCTTC.